This T cell receptor beta chain was identified during a study of T cells in Graves' hyperthyroidism and ophthalmopathy. Looked up from germline, CDR1 is SGHRS and CDR2 is YFSETQ. Unmatched junction bases numbered 2, after V lost 2 bases and J lost 2 bases. The CDR3 loop spans 14 amino acids. Researchers amplified the TCR beta CDR3 regions from RNA transcripts. RT-PCR in the first round (using the HTBI primer set) targeted the TCR CDR3. TCRdb reanalysed the multiplex PCR reads using MiXCR and keeps one entry per CDR3 protein. Of some 560,000 distinct CDR3 sequences in the sample, 15% to 18% were seen once.

This chain joins TRBV5-1 and TRBJ2-7; the match to TRBD2 covers 9 bases. Source material: blood. This TCR was recovered from a woman aged 25 to 39 with Graves' hyperthyroidism. The CDR3 coding sequence is TGCGCCAGCAGCTTTAGGACTAGCGCCTACGAGCAGTACTTC. Translated, it gives CASSFRTSAYEQYF.